This T cell receptor beta chain emerged from a study of patients and donors after allogeneic stem cell transplantation. TCRdb fed the RT-PCR reads into MiXCR, producing one record per CDR3 protein. The profile shows about 960,000 distinct CDR3 sequences, about a sixth of them singletons. Unmatched junction bases numbered 8, after V lost 3 bases and J lost 8 bases. The CDR3 has 15 residues. This clonotype was picked up a small number of times. This TCR came from a human donor who was either an allogeneic HSCT recipient or a stem cell or donor lymphocyte infusion donor (not recorded which). It is not recorded whose cells these are; they may come from a transplant donor. The sequenced material came from blood, either unsorted or a sorted T cell fraction (not recorded which). The V call is TRBV12-3 or TRBV12-4, the J call TRBJ1-4; TRBD1 aligns across 8 bases. The CDR3 DNA is TGTGCCAGCAGTTTTGATCCCAGGGGGCGCGAAAAACTGTTTTTT. Amino acid sequence: CASSFDPRGREKLFF.